What follows are 7 T cell receptor beta chains derived from one specimen sequenced in a study of tissue T cells after allogeneic stem cell transplantation. Libraries were prepared by immunoSEQ multiplex PCR; TCRdb keeps only in-frame clonotypes and omits some of them. This sample has 2,900 or so clones, with approximately 48% found just once. Time point in this sample: mouse harvest day 7 after allogeneic transplant. Each mouse received 10^7 T-cell-depleted marrow cells plus 10^6 splenic CD5+ T cells by tail vein. Sequencing was performed on spleen. The receptor set was obtained from a female BALB/c mouse given C57BL/6 T cells with graft-versus-host disease after an allogeneic hematopoietic cell transplant.

As regards this clone: The gene names here belong to mouse. The observed sequence ends 1 residue before the CDR3 terminus, with the missing tail filled in from the germline J gene. The V gene is TRBV13-2, the J gene TRBJ2-5; D uncertain. The CDR3 has 11 amino acids. V lost 5 bases and J 2 bases, leaving 3 bases between the germline ends. The V gene's germline CDR1 is NNHNN and CDR2 SYGAGS (reference sequence). The CDR3 spells CASGVQDTQYF. The sequenced CDR3 bases are TGTGCCAGCGGGGTCCAAGACACCCAGTAC.

A note on this clone: The gene symbols are mouse symbols. Sequencing ends 1 residue short of the CDR3 end; the germline J gene provides the rest. The chain joins TRBV16 to TRBJ2-4; the D gene is possibly TRBD1 (6 bases). The CDR3 totals 14 residues. Between the trimmed V and J ends, which lost 3 bases and 0 bases, there was a span of 7 bases. Germline V gene lookup returns CDR1 SGHSA and CDR2 FRNQAP. The chain's CDR3 is CASSFGTSQNTLYF. CDR3 DNA (partial): TGTGCAAGCAGCTTCGGGACAAGTCAAAACACCTTGTAC.

A remark on this clone: The gene symbols are mouse symbols. CDR3 loop: CASSPTNQAPLF. CDR3 bases read: TGTGCCAGCAGCCCCACCAACCAGGCTCCGCTT. The gene calls are TRBV3 and TRBJ1-5, with unresolved D. From the germline J gene comes the end of the CDR3, since the read stops 1 residue before it. The CDR3 consists of 12 residues. V was pared by 5 bases and J by 3 bases, with 5 bases between. Germline V gene lookup returns CDR1 SNHLY and CDR2 FYNGKV (reference sequence).

As to this clone: These gene names are mouse names. With the read ending 1 residue before the CDR3 end, the germline J gene is used to fill in that end. This chain joins TRBV1 and TRBJ1-5; 9 bases are a match to TRBD1. Germline lookup yields CDR1 NSQYPW and CDR2 LRSPGD (reference sequence). The CDR3 contains 15 residues. Losses at the gene ends were 3 bases for V and 3 bases for J; bases not matched to a gene: 3. CDR3 bases read: TGCACCTGCAGTGCCCGGGACAGGGTCAACCAGGCTCCGCTT. Protein: CTCSARDRVNQAPL. The CDR3 in its entirety is CTCSARDRVNQAPLF.

There are a few counts of this clone. Any gene name here is a mouse gene name. The read terminates 1 residue ahead of where the CDR3 ends, so the germline J gene completes it. V gene TRBV12-2 combines with J gene TRBJ2-1; D unresolved. This CDR3 spans 15 amino acids. CDR1 SGHLS and CDR2 HYDKME come from the germline V gene. The V end was cut by 0 bases, the J end by 0 bases, with 8 bases between. CDR3 region: CASSLEGYNYAEQFF. Incomplete CDR3 DNA: TGTGCCAGCTCTCTCGAGGGTTATAACTATGCTGAGCAGTTC.

This clone appeared a few times. Mouse gene names apply. The read halts 1 residue ahead of the CDR3 end, with the missing end drawn from the germline J gene. The rearrangement links TRBV26 to TRBJ2-7, with D perhaps matching TRBD1 or TRBD2 (5 bases each). The germline gives CDR1 KGHPV, CDR2 FQNQEV (reference sequence). Deletions cut 4 bases from V and 6 bases from J, with 13 bases between. This CDR3 is built from 13 residues. CDR3 region: CASSPTGRFEQYF. The sequenced CDR3 bases are TGTGCCAGCAGTCCGACGGGGCGGTTTGAACAGTAC.

For this clone: Gene names and germline match the mouse. The read ends 1 residue before the CDR3 terminus; that terminus is restored from the germline J gene. The genes are TRBV15 and TRBJ1-1; D is perhaps TRBD1 (5 bases). This CDR3 is built from 14 residues. The V gene lost 1 base and the J gene lost 0 bases, with 6 bases spanning the gap. Germline assignment: CDR1 SGHND and CDR2 FRSKSL. CDR3 DNA, as far as it was read: TGTGCCAGCAGTTTAGGGACAACAAACACAGAAGTCTTC. Its protein product is CASSLGTTNTEVF. The CDR3 in full is CASSLGTTNTEVFF. The entire variable domain, with the rest obtained from reference TRBV15 and TRBJ1-1, is as follows: DAGVTQTPRHEVAEKGQTIILKCEPVSGHNDLFWYRQTKIQGLELLSYFRSKSLMEDGGAFKDRFKAEMLNSSFSTLKIQPTEPKDSAVYLCASSLGTTNTEVFFGKGTRLTVV.